This T cell receptor beta chain was observed in a study of naive and memory T cell subsets. This clonotype occurred a few times. The germline V gene has CDR1 KGHDR and CDR2 SFDVKD. This CDR3 is 11 amino acids long. Trimming shortened V by 5 bases and J by 7 bases, and 4 bases separated the two germline ends. Four PCR rounds used nested alpha and beta constant region primers plus the SP2 primer. TCRdb redid the calling of the 5' RACE reads with MiXCR, one entry per CDR3 protein. The repertoire consists of tens of thousands of distinct CDR3 sequences, with 7% to 8.5% occurring once and the leading ten covering 8.5% to 10%. The library had UMIs added by 3' ligation of an oligonucleotide to TCR cDNA. Input was roughly 1 to 1000 ng of DNase-treated total RNA without cell sorting.

The TCR comes from a male donor in good health. The V call is TRBV24-1, the J call TRBJ2-2; unclear D gene. The CDR3 protein is CATSGGGELFF. The CDR3 region has the DNA TGTGCCACCAGTGGCGGCGGGGAGCTGTTTTTT.